This T cell receptor (beta chain) was documented in a study of Graves' ophthalmopathy and Graves' hyperthyroidism. Points from the study as a whole: Blood shared most expanded thyroid clonotypes above 0.001 frequency. The model achieved about 67% sensitivity and about 76% specificity for ophthalmopathy progression.

RNA served as the template for amplifying TCR beta CDR3 regions. HTBI primers were employed in first-round RT-PCR, then a second-round multiplex PCR followed. TCRdb used MiXCR to reprocess the multiplex PCR reads, holding one entry per CDR3 protein. Counted here are some 350,000 distinct CDR3 sequences, 15% to 20% occurring once; the ten biggest clones make up roughly 2.4%. The hyperthyroidism patients had a new diagnosis of under 2 months' duration and were aged 18 to 65. PBMCs were isolated from a roughly 10 ml sample of fresh peripheral blood. This CDR3 spans 14 amino acids. The V gene's germline CDR1 is DFQATT and CDR2 SNEGSKA (reference sequence). The V gene lost 1 base and the J gene lost 2 bases, with 11 bases spanning the gap. This clonotype occurred many times. Its target is unknown.

The receptor comes from an adult woman with stable Graves' hyperthyroidism. The sample taken for sequencing was peripheral blood. The chain combines TRBV20-1 with TRBJ1-2; D unresolved. DNA for the CDR3: TGCAGTGCTAGAGTGCCGGGGAGAAACTATGGCTACACCTTC. It encodes CSARVPGRNYGYTF.